A selection of T cell receptor beta chains follows, all from one sample in a study of CD8 T cells in Susac syndrome. TCRdb ran MiXCR on the immunoSEQ multiplex PCR reads and lists one entry per CDR3 protein. Here the sample spans about 250,000 distinct CDR3 sequences, 93% being singletons. Sequenced input: CD4+ T cells from PBMCs. These receptors all stem from a human donor with multiple sclerosis. CDR3s include the opening cysteine and the closing phenylalanine or tryptophan. Each record gives: clone size, V gene, J gene, D gene, CDR3 DNA, CDR3 protein. D genes are given only for firm matches. Some rows have no size entry. The others give once, few or many, or a class for an expanded clone.

clone size: .; V gene: TRBV30; J gene: TRBJ2-1; D gene: .; CDR3 DNA: TGTGCCTGGAGTCCGGGGCAGGGGGGGCGTAATGAGCAGTTCTTC; CDR3 protein: CAWSPGQGGRNEQFF
clone size: .; V gene: TRBV9; J gene: TRBJ2-2; D gene: .; CDR3 DNA: TGTGCCAGCAGCCAAACCCTGGACACCGGGGAGCTGTTTTTT; CDR3 protein: CASSQTLDTGELFF
clone size: .; V gene: TRBV9; J gene: TRBJ2-3; D gene: .; CDR3 DNA: TGTGCCAGCAGCGTAGAGACAGGCACAGATACGCAGTATTTT; CDR3 protein: CASSVETGTDTQYF
clone size: .; V gene: TRBV5-6; J gene: TRBJ2-1; D gene: TRBD2; CDR3 DNA: TGTGCCAGCAGCTCCCGGCTGGCGGGAGACCGGGAGCAGTTCTTC; CDR3 protein: CASSSRLAGDREQFF
clone size: .; V gene: TRBV28; J gene: TRBJ2-3; D gene: .; CDR3 DNA: TGTGCCAGCAGTTATGGGGGCCAGTACACAGATACGCAGTATTTT; CDR3 protein: CASSYGGQYTDTQYF
clone size: .; V gene: TRBV12-3/TRBV12-4; J gene: TRBJ1-1; D gene: .; CDR3 DNA: TGTGCCAGCAGTTTTTCAGGGGTGAACACTGAAGCTTTCTTT; CDR3 protein: CASSFSGVNTEAFF
clone size: .; V gene: TRBV7-8; J gene: TRBJ1-1; D gene: TRBD1; CDR3 DNA: TGTGCCAGCAGCTTATCCCTCCCGGGACAGGGATCCACTGAAGCTTTCTTT; CDR3 protein: CASSLSLPGQGSTEAFF
clone size: once; V gene: TRBV30; J gene: TRBJ1-1; D gene: .; CDR3 DNA: TGTGCCTGGCTGCTGAGGGGACTCCAGAACACTGAAGCTTTCTTT; CDR3 protein: CAWLLRGLQNTEAFF
clone size: .; V gene: TRBV6-1; J gene: TRBJ2-7; D gene: TRBD2; CDR3 DNA: TGTGCCAGCGGAAAGGCCCAGTTTCAGACTAGCGGTCCCCGCGAGCAGTACTTC; CDR3 protein: CASGKAQFQTSGPREQYF
clone size: .; V gene: TRBV7-7; J gene: TRBJ2-1; D gene: TRBD2; CDR3 DNA: TGTGCTAGCAGCCCGGGACTAGCGGGAGGCAATGAGCAGTTCTTC; CDR3 protein: CASSPGLAGGNEQFF
clone size: .; V gene: TRBV20-1; J gene: TRBJ1-5; D gene: .; CDR3 DNA: TGCAGTGCTAGAACCTGGAAGGGCAATCAGCCCCAGCATTTT; CDR3 protein: CSARTWKGNQPQHF
clone size: .; V gene: TRBV6-5; J gene: TRBJ2-3; D gene: .; CDR3 DNA: TGTGCCAGCAGTTCCACGGTGGGGGGCACAGATACGCAGTATTTT; CDR3 protein: CASSSTVGGTDTQYF
clone size: .; V gene: TRBV4-2; J gene: TRBJ1-1; D gene: .; CDR3 DNA: TGTGCCAGCAGCCAAGGAGGCCGCAACACTGAAGCTTTCTTT; CDR3 protein: CASSQGGRNTEAFF
clone size: .; V gene: TRBV7-8; J gene: TRBJ2-2; D gene: .; CDR3 DNA: TGTGCCAGCAGCCCGACCCCGACATCCGCGAACACCGGGGAGCTGTTTTTT; CDR3 protein: CASSPTPTSANTGELFF
clone size: .; V gene: TRBV20-1; J gene: TRBJ2-4; D gene: TRBD2; CDR3 DNA: TGCAGTGCTACGCTAGCGGGAGCCAAAAACATTCAGTACTTC; CDR3 protein: CSATLAGAKNIQYF
clone size: .; V gene: TRBV19; J gene: TRBJ2-2; D gene: TRBD1; CDR3 DNA: TGTGCCAGTACGGGCAGGGGGATTGCCGGGGAGCTGTTTTTT; CDR3 protein: CASTGRGIAGELFF
clone size: .; V gene: TRBV28; J gene: TRBJ2-7; D gene: .; CDR3 DNA: TGTGCCAGCTCCTCATCCGGGACAAACAACTACGAGCAGTACTTC; CDR3 protein: CASSSSGTNNYEQYF
clone size: .; V gene: TRBV27; J gene: TRBJ2-1; D gene: .; CDR3 DNA: TGTGCCAGCAGTTTATCGAGGGGCCCCTACAATGAGCAGTTCTTC; CDR3 protein: CASSLSRGPYNEQFF
clone size: .; V gene: TRBV18; J gene: TRBJ2-5; D gene: .; CDR3 DNA: TGTGCCAGCTCACCACTTAGGTTCGTAATGGAAGAGACCCAGTACTTC; CDR3 protein: CASSPLRFVMEETQYF
clone size: once; V gene: TRBV5-1; J gene: TRBJ2-3; D gene: .; CDR3 DNA: TGCGCCAGCAGCCCGGGACACCTCACAGATACGCAGTATTTT; CDR3 protein: CASSPGHLTDTQYF
clone size: .; V gene: TRBV4-1; J gene: TRBJ1-1; D gene: .; CDR3 DNA: TGCGCCAGCAGCCATGAGAGGCCGGTTCGGGTGAACACTGAAGCTTTCTTT; CDR3 protein: CASSHERPVRVNTEAFF
clone size: .; V gene: TRBV4-1; J gene: TRBJ1-6; D gene: .; CDR3 DNA: TGCGCCAGCAGCCAAGCGGCACTGTCTAATTCACCCCTCCACTTT; CDR3 protein: CASSQAALSNSPLHF
clone size: .; V gene: TRBV20-1; J gene: TRBJ2-1; D gene: TRBD2; CDR3 DNA: TGCAGTGGACTAGCGGGGGGTAGTGAGCAGTTCTTC; CDR3 protein: CSGLAGGSEQFF
clone size: once; V gene: TRBV3-1; J gene: TRBJ2-1; D gene: .; CDR3 DNA: TGTGCCAGCAGCCAAGATCACTTCAATGAGCAGTTCTTC; CDR3 protein: CASSQDHFNEQFF
clone size: .; V gene: TRBV4-2; J gene: TRBJ2-5; D gene: TRBD2; CDR3 DNA: TGTGCCAGCAGCCAAGATAGGGCGGGGGGACAAGTGACCCAGTACTTC; CDR3 protein: CASSQDRAGGQVTQYF
clone size: .; V gene: TRBV7-9; J gene: TRBJ1-1; D gene: .; CDR3 DNA: TGTGCCAGCAGCTTACCCAGACCGGGGGGCACTGAAGCTTTCTTT; CDR3 protein: CASSLPRPGGTEAFF
clone size: .; V gene: TRBV5-1; J gene: TRBJ1-4; D gene: .; CDR3 DNA: TGCGCCAGCTCCATGGGGGACGCCAATGAAAAACTGTTTTTT; CDR3 protein: CASSMGDANEKLFF
clone size: .; V gene: TRBV15; J gene: TRBJ1-5; D gene: TRBD1; CDR3 DNA: TGTGCCACCAGTGCGGGACAGGGGAGCAATCAGCCCCAGCATTTT; CDR3 protein: CATSAGQGSNQPQHF
clone size: .; V gene: TRBV15; J gene: TRBJ2-2; D gene: .; CDR3 DNA: TGTGCCACCAGCAGAGAAGACCTGACCGGGGAGCTGTTTTTT; CDR3 protein: CATSREDLTGELFF
clone size: .; V gene: TRBV10-3; J gene: TRBJ2-5; D gene: TRBD1; CDR3 DNA: TGTGCCTCTTCGTCGACAGGGGGTGCGGAGACCCAGTACTTC; CDR3 protein: CASSSTGGAETQYF
clone size: .; V gene: TRBV5-1; J gene: TRBJ2-2; D gene: TRBD2; CDR3 DNA: TGCGCCAGCAGCGTGACTAGCGGGAACACCGGGGAGCTGTTTTTT; CDR3 protein: CASSVTSGNTGELFF
clone size: .; V gene: TRBV9; J gene: TRBJ2-2; D gene: .; CDR3 DNA: TGTGCCAGCAGGCGGACACCGAACACCGGGGAGCTGTTTTTT; CDR3 protein: CASRRTPNTGELFF
clone size: once; V gene: TRBV7-9; J gene: TRBJ1-2; D gene: .; CDR3 DNA: TGTGCCAGCAGCCGGGCCGGGGGGGCTGGTGGCTACACCTTC; CDR3 protein: CASSRAGGAGGYTF
clone size: few; V gene: TRBV24-1; J gene: TRBJ1-2; D gene: .; CDR3 DNA: TGTGCCACCAGTGATAGAGGCATCTACTATGGCTACACCTTC; CDR3 protein: CATSDRGIYYGYTF
clone size: .; V gene: TRBV6-5; J gene: TRBJ2-5; D gene: .; CDR3 DNA: TGTGCCAGCAGTTACCCCGGGGTTGAGACCCAGTACTTC; CDR3 protein: CASSYPGVETQYF
clone size: .; V gene: TRBV2; J gene: TRBJ2-1; D gene: .; CDR3 DNA: TGTGCCAGCAGTCTCCGGCTAGCGGATAGGGGGAATGAGCAGTTCTTC; CDR3 protein: CASSLRLADRGNEQFF
clone size: .; V gene: TRBV6-6; J gene: TRBJ2-3; D gene: TRBD2; CDR3 DNA: TGTGCCAGCATAGTTGGACTAGCGGGCACAGATACGCAGTATTTT; CDR3 protein: CASIVGLAGTDTQYF
clone size: .; V gene: TRBV6-1; J gene: TRBJ2-2; D gene: TRBD1; CDR3 DNA: TGTGCCAGCAGCCGGCGTCGGGGGACAGGGGGCTTGAACACCGGGGAGCTGTTTTTT; CDR3 protein: CASSRRRGTGGLNTGELFF
clone size: .; V gene: TRBV20-1; J gene: TRBJ2-7; D gene: .; CDR3 DNA: TGCAGTGCACCGGGAGCGGCGGGTTCCTACGAGCAGTACTTC; CDR3 protein: CSAPGAAGSYEQYF
clone size: .; V gene: TRBV28; J gene: TRBJ1-4; D gene: .; CDR3 DNA: TGTGCCAGCAGTTTGGGCCGGACAGCTTATGATGAAAAACTGTTTTTT; CDR3 protein: CASSLGRTAYDEKLFF
clone size: .; V gene: TRBV3-1; J gene: TRBJ2-5; D gene: .; CDR3 DNA: TGTGCCAGCAGCCAGCTCGTGGGCCAAGAGACCCAGTACTTC; CDR3 protein: CASSQLVGQETQYF
clone size: .; V gene: TRBV6-5; J gene: TRBJ2-1; D gene: TRBD2; CDR3 DNA: TGTGCCAGCAGTTACGGGTCTAGCGGGGGGGCCACTGAGCAGTTCTTC; CDR3 protein: CASSYGSSGGATEQFF
clone size: .; V gene: TRBV5-6; J gene: TRBJ2-7; D gene: TRBD1; CDR3 DNA: TGTGCCAGCAGCCTTACCGACAGGGTCGAGCAGTACTTC; CDR3 protein: CASSLTDRVEQYF
clone size: .; V gene: TRBV10-3; J gene: TRBJ2-1; D gene: .; CDR3 DNA: TGTGCCATCAGTGAGTCCTTACAGGTCTACAATGAGCAGTTCTTC; CDR3 protein: CAISESLQVYNEQFF
clone size: .; V gene: TRBV2; J gene: TRBJ2-5; D gene: .; CDR3 DNA: TGTGCCAGCAGTTTCGTCCAGAGGGGATCCACCCAGTACTTC; CDR3 protein: CASSFVQRGSTQYF